The sequence of this T cell receptor (beta chain) was determined in a study of cytomegalovirus exposure and HLA in healthy donors. Broader study findings: It was fewer than 200 TCR beta chains that were listed as cytomegalovirus-associated.

Some clones are missing from TCRdb's copy, which holds only in-frame ones; the method was immunoSEQ multiplex PCR. In the table there are some 120,000 clones, roughly nine tenths of which are singletons. V gave up 3 bases and J gave up 6 bases, with 8 bases separating them. Per the germline V gene, CDR1 is KGHSH and CDR2 is LQKENI. The CDR3 contains 12 residues. A note on this clone: Antigen unknown.

The chain recombines TRBV18 with TRBJ1-1; possible D gene TRBD1, 5 bases. The sample comprised PBMCs. This receptor was identified in a woman younger than 35 in good health and CMV-seronegative. CDR3 loop: CASSPRGAEAFF. The CDR3 nucleotides are TGTGCCAGCTCACCTCGGGGGGCTGAAGCTTTCTTT.